This TCR beta chain was captured by sequencing in a study of T-cell reconstitution after alpha-beta-depleted transplantation in children. Comments on this clonotype: Its cognate antigen is unknown.

From germline, CDR1 is SQVTM and CDR2 ANQGSEA. CDR3 size: 14 residues. Trimming pared 4 bases from V and 6 bases from J, leaving 19 bases between. Points from the study as a whole: T cells produced anew were the main source of T-cell counts and diversity one year after transplant. By about two months after transplant, alpha-beta T cells reportedly arose from several hundred graft clones that had expanded. The study traced high day-60 TCRbeta diversity in some patients to surviving recipient T cells and thymic progenitors.

Unique molecular identifiers were incorporated during preparation of the TCRbeta library. TCRdb reprocessed the PCR reads via MiXCR and lists one record per CDR3 protein. The repertoire holds 780,000 or so distinct CDR3 sequences, 16% seen once, with approximately 5% in the top ten. V usage is TRBV29-1 and J usage is TRBJ2-7; D is possibly TRBD2 (5 bases). This specimen consisted of PBMCs, mostly from graft donor cells, obtained 360 days after TCRalphabeta/CD19-depleted stem cell transplant. The TCR comes from a male patient aged 5 to 17 who had a stem cell transplant for acute lymphoblastic leukemia, so the T cells may come from the graft donor. CDR3 DNA sequence: TGCAGCGTTGTCAACCACGCGGGCGAATCCGAGCAGTACTTC. As protein: CSVVNHAGESEQYF.